The rows below give T cell receptor beta chains drawn from one sample of a study of T cell repertoires in cytomegalovirus infection. The antigens of these receptors remain unknown. TCRdb reprocessed the reads via MiXCR and lists one record per CDR3 protein. The sample lists a few hundred thousand distinct CDR3 sequences, around 40% seen once, with about 46% in the top ten. This sample comprised cultured PBMCs, obtained from culture after CMV antigen stimulation. The receptors stem from a human donor in good health (CMV status not recorded). Some clones in this sample may be carry-over from other donors' samples. Each CDR3 is given with its conserved first and last residue. Each record gives: clone size, D gene, J gene, V gene, CDR3 DNA, CDR3 protein. The D gene is left open where the match is weak. The size entry is marked missing in some rows and otherwise reads once, few, many or a size class.

few - TRBJ2-1 TRBV11-2 TGTGCCAGCAGCTTAGATGTGGGGTCCCTTCCGTGGAATGAGCAGTTCTTC CASSLDVGSLPWNEQFF
- TRBD1 TRBJ2-7 TRBV7-1 TGTGCCAGCCAAAACTACCGGGACAGGGGAATCGACGAGCAGTACTTC CASQNYRDRGIDEQYF
few - TRBJ2-7 TRBV7-9 TGTGCCAGCAGCTTAGCGGGCTGGCGCGAGCAGTACTTC CASSLAGWREQYF
- - TRBJ2-3 TRBV7-6 TGTGCCAGCAGCTTGGCTAGCCCATACACAGATACGCAGTATTTT CASSLASPYTDTQYF
- - TRBJ2-2 TRBV11-2 TGTGCCAGCAGCCCCTCGAAGACAGTTTACACCGGGGAGCTGTTTTTT CASSPSKTVYTGELFF
- - TRBJ1-1 TRBV5-1 TGCGCCAGCAGTTGGGGGAGCACTGAAGCTTTCTTT CASSWGSTEAFF
- - TRBJ1-5 TRBV27 TGTGCCAGCACAAGTAGCAGCAATCAGCCCCAGCATTTT CASTSSSNQPQHF
- - TRBJ1-1 TRBV14 TGTGCCAGCAGCCAAAGGCAGGGTAATATGAACACTGAAGCTTTCTTT CASSQRQGNMNTEAFF
- - TRBJ2-3 TRBV7-2 TGTGCCAGCAGCTTTGTACTTTCTCACACAGATACGCAGTATTTT CASSFVLSHTDTQYF
few TRBD2 TRBJ2-4 TRBV5-4 TGTGCCAGCAGCTTGGTGGGGGGGGTTGAAAACATTCAGTACTTC CASSLVGGVENIQYF
- TRBD2 TRBJ2-7 TRBV11-2 TGTGCCAGCAGCTTAGGAAGGGGACTAGCTTGGAGGTCCTACGAGCAGTACTTC CASSLGRGLAWRSYEQYF
- TRBD1 TRBJ1-4 TRBV6-5 TGTGCCAGCAGTTGGGGGACAGCTCAAAAACTGTTTTTT CASSWGTAQKLFF
- - TRBJ2-5 TRBV20-1 TGCAGTGCCGGACGGGACTCTTTCACCCAAGAGACCCAGTACTTC CSAGRDSFTQETQYF
- - TRBJ2-5 TRBV7-2 TGTGCCAGCAGCTTAGCCCTAGTGGGACCACTTGGGGGGCCACAAGAGACCCAGTACTTC CASSLALVGPLGGPQETQYF
- - TRBJ1-2 TRBV6-1 TGTGCCAGCAGTGAGAGGTCTGGGGACTATGGCTACACCTTC CASSERSGDYGYTF
few - TRBJ2-3 TRBV5-5 TGTGCCAGCAGCTTAGCCACCACAGATACGCAGTATTTT CASSLATTDTQYF
- TRBD1 TRBJ2-7 TRBV19 TGTGCCAGTAGTACCCCGGGACAGGCTACCTACGAGCAGTACTTC CASSTPGQATYEQYF
- - TRBJ2-5 TRBV7-2 TGTGCCAGCAGCCCAAACGGTGGCGGATTGGAGACCCAGTACTTC CASSPNGGGLETQYF
few - TRBJ1-1 TRBV19 TGTGCCAGTAGCCTCGGGACCCTTGGCACTGAAGCTTTCTTT CASSLGTLGTEAFF
- - TRBJ1-5 TRBV19 TGTGCCAGTAGTATACCGGACAGCAAATATAGCAATCAGCCCCAGCATTTT CASSIPDSKYSNQPQHF
- TRBD1 TRBJ2-7 TRBV7-2 TGTGCCAGCAGCTTAAGTTGGGGGACAGACTACGAGCAGTACTTC CASSLSWGTDYEQYF
few - TRBJ2-5 TRBV7-9 TGTGCCAGCAGCAGGCCAGACCAAGAGACCCAGTACTTC CASSRPDQETQYF
many TRBD2 TRBJ2-7 TRBV7-2 TGTGCCAGCAGCCCCCGGCTAGCGGGGTATGGTTGGGAAACCTACGAGCAGTACTTC CASSPRLAGYGWETYEQYF
- TRBD2 TRBJ2-3 TRBV20-1 TGCAGTGCGGGCCGGACTAGCCAAGGGACAGATACGCAGTATTTT CSAGRTSQGTDTQYF
many - TRBJ1-1 TRBV7-2 TGTGCCAGCAGCTCCTACAGGGCTGTTGAAGCTTTCTTT CASSSYRAVEAFF
- - TRBJ1-1 TRBV27 TGTGCCAGCAGTCCCTTAGGAAAGCCTGAAGCTTTCTTT CASSPLGKPEAFF
many TRBD2 TRBJ2-1 TRBV7-2 TGTGCCAGCAGCCTTATCGGACTAGCGGGAGTGATTGAGCAGTTCTTC CASSLIGLAGVIEQFF
- - TRBJ2-7 TRBV3-1 TGTGCCAGCAGCCGGTCGGAGGGGGCCTACGAGCAGTACTTC CASSRSEGAYEQYF
- - TRBJ2-5 TRBV7-6 TGTGCCAGCAGCTCTTGGGACCCCGGCGCGACCCAGTACTTC CASSSWDPGATQYF
few TRBD1 TRBJ2-1 TRBV29-1 TGCAGCGTTTACCTCGGGACAGGGCTCTACAATGAGCAGTTCTTC CSVYLGTGLYNEQFF
- - TRBJ1-3 TRBV29-1 TGCAGCGTTGGCCGTCTCTCTGGAAACACCATATATTTT CSVGRLSGNTIYF
few - TRBJ1-6 TRBV7-2 TGTGCCAGCAGTTGGACCCCCTCCTATAATTCACCCCTCCACTTT CASSWTPSYNSPLHF
- - TRBJ2-7 TRBV2 TGTGCCAGCAGCGGCGAGAGCGAGCAGTACTTC CASSGESEQYF
few - TRBJ2-7 TRBV27 TGTGCCAGCCGAGACAACCCGGCCTACGAGCAGTACTTC CASRDNPAYEQYF
few - TRBJ2-2 TRBV7-2 TGTGCCAGCAGCCGGTGGGGCGGGGAGCTGTTTTTT CASSRWGGELFF
- - TRBJ1-4 TRBV4-1 TGCGCCAGCAGCCAAGATCCGTGGCCTCCGCCTAATGAAAAACTGTTTTTT CASSQDPWPPPNEKLFF
once - TRBJ2-7 TRBV2 TGTGCCAGCACCAACGGACTGGTCTCCTACGAGCAGTACTTC CASTNGLVSYEQYF
few TRBD1 TRBJ1-4 TRBV20-1 TGCAGTGCTACAGGGGGGGGCAACGTGGATGAAAAACTGTTTTTT CSATGGGNVDEKLFF
few TRBD2 TRBJ2-3 TRBV7-8 TGTGCCAGCAGCTCGCCCGGGACTAGCGGGAAATATCGCACAGATACGCAGTATTTT CASSSPGTSGKYRTDTQYF
few - TRBJ2-7 TRBV7-2 TGTGCCAGCAGTCGGGATAGGGAGAGGTCCTACGAGCAGTACTTC CASSRDRERSYEQYF
few - TRBJ2-7 TRBV10-3 TGTGCCATCAGTGAGTCGTGGGAGCAGTACTTC CAISESWEQYF
- - TRBJ1-3 TRBV7-2 TGTGCCAGCAGCACCAGACGGCCGGACTCTGGAAACACCATATATTTT CASSTRRPDSGNTIYF
few - TRBJ2-7 TRBV7-2 TGTGCCAGCAGCTTCATAGGAGGGCAGTACTTC CASSFIGGQYF
few - TRBJ2-5 TRBV12-3/TRBV12-4 TGTGCCAGCAGCCCCCTTTTTTATCAAGAGACCCAGTACTTC CASSPLFYQETQYF
few - TRBJ1-1 TRBV7-2 TGTGCCAGCAGCTTAGCTCTCCTGAACACTGAAGCTTTCTTT CASSLALLNTEAFF
- - TRBJ1-3 TRBV7-2 TGTGCCAGCAGGGAGAGCGTGCTCTCTGGAAACACCATATATTTT CASRESVLSGNTIYF
- TRBD1 TRBJ1-1 TRBV7-9 TGTGCCAGCAGACTTGACAGGGGCACTGAAGCTTTCTTT CASRLDRGTEAFF
few - TRBJ1-2 TRBV7-2 TGTGCCAGCAGCCCGGGACATTCGAACCCCTTCTATGGCTACACCTTC CASSPGHSNPFYGYTF
- TRBD2 TRBJ2-5 TRBV7-2 TGTGCCAGCAGCTCCCCCGAGGGGGGGACTAGCGGGATTTTCCAGTACTTC CASSSPEGGTSGIFQYF
- - TRBJ2-3 TRBV5-8 TGTGCCAGCACCGCGCAGGGGGGTACGCAGTATTTT CASTAQGGTQYF
- - TRBJ2-3 TRBV6-6 TGTGCCAGCAGTTACTTCCTAAGTCAGGGAGCCCGCCTCCTCGATAGCACAGATACGCAGTATTTT CASSYFLSQGARLLDSTDTQYF
- TRBD1 TRBJ1-6 TRBV27 TGTGCCAGCAGTTTCTTGGGACAGAATTCACCCCTCCACTTT CASSFLGQNSPLHF
few - TRBJ1-4 TRBV7-2 TGTGCCAGCAGCTTAGTATGGGCCGGAGGCCAAGAAAAACTGTTTTTT CASSLVWAGGQEKLFF
- - TRBJ2-1 TRBV7-2 TGTGCCAGCAGCCTGGCCCCGCACAGCTCCTACAATGAGCAGTTCTTC CASSLAPHSSYNEQFF
few - TRBJ1-4 TRBV6-9 TGTGCCAGCAGGGATGAAAAACTGTTTTTT CASRDEKLFF